What follows are 15 T cell receptor beta chains derived from one specimen sequenced in a study of neurological immune-mediated disorders. A single record per CDR3 protein comes from TCRdb applying MiXCR to the 5' RACE reads. The sample lists tens of thousands of distinct CDR3 sequences, around 6% occurring once. The sequenced sample consisted of CD4+ T cells from blood. These TCRs come from a woman between 35 and 50 years old in good health.

This clonotype was seen ten or more times. The gene calls are TRBV5-1 and TRBJ2-7; perhaps TRBD2 as D (6 bases). V lost 3 bases, J lost 2 bases, and 9 bases lay in between. CDR3 length: 13 amino acids. Germline V gene lookup returns CDR1 SGHRS and CDR2 YFSETQ. CDR3 amino acids: CASSWEDTYEQYF. The CDR3 DNA reads TGCGCCAGCAGCTGGGAGGACACCTACGAGCAGTACTTC.

This clonotype was counted ten times or more. The J gene is TRBJ2-3, the V gene TRBV7-2; D possibly matches TRBD1 or TRBD2 (6 bases each). Germline V gene data show CDR1 as SGHTA and CDR2 as FQGNSA. Between the trimmed V and J ends, which lost 1 base and 6 bases, there was a span of 11 bases. The CDR3 extends over 14 amino acids. The CDR3 DNA follows: TGTGCCAGCAGCTTAGGGGGGGCACAGGATACGCAGTATTTT. It codes for CASSLGGAQDTQYF.

V and J are TRBV18 and TRBJ1-1; TRBD1 matches at 7 bases. The CDR3 sequence is 12 residues long. The V and J ends lost 3 bases and 9 bases, in that order; junction bases with no gene match: 4. Germline V CDR1 and CDR2: KGHSH, LQKENI. The CDR3 reads CASSPDRAQAFF. The DNA for the CDR3 is TGTGCCAGCTCACCCGACAGGGCTCAAGCTTTCTTT.

This clonotype was seen many times. V gene TRBV7-2 combines with J gene TRBJ2-3; possible D gene TRBD1, 5 bases. Per the germline V gene, CDR1 is SGHTA and CDR2 is FQGNSA. V was cut by 6 bases and J by 10 bases, with 11 bases left in between. This CDR3 region has 11 residues. In DNA, the CDR3 is TGTGCCAGCAGGACAGCCGAGGCGCAGTATTTT. The encoded protein is CASRTAEAQYF.

This clonotype was seen ten or more times. The J gene is TRBJ2-7, the V gene TRBV7-2; 8 bases map to TRBD2. CDR1 and CDR2 (germline): SGHTA, FQGNSA. V was pared by 5 bases and J by 3 bases, with 9 bases of the junction left unmatched. This CDR3 has 15 amino acids. CDR3: CASSRGGGTFYEQYF. DNA for the CDR3: TGTGCCAGCAGCCGGGGGGGAGGGACCTTCTACGAGCAGTACTTC.

The chain employs TRBV29-1 and TRBJ2-2; D may be TRBD1 (6 bases). Trimming cost V 4 bases and J 9 bases, with 6 bases left between them. CDR3 length: 10 amino acids. The V gene's germline CDR1 is SQVTM and CDR2 ANQGSEA. The CDR3 loop reads CSVGDRELFF. The CDR3 DNA is TGCAGCGTTGGGGACAGGGAGCTGTTTTTT.

This clonotype appeared many times. The chain uses TRBV14 and TRBJ1-2; D is undetermined. Germline CDR1 and CDR2: SGHDN and FVKESK. This CDR3 contains 17 residues. The V gene lost 4 bases and the J gene lost 2 bases, with 20 bases spanning the gap. CDR3 residues: CASSRLLDLTPNYGYTF. In DNA, the CDR3 is TGTGCCAGCAGCCGCCTGCTAGACCTCACCCCCAACTATGGCTACACCTTC.

The chain employs TRBV14 and TRBJ2-7; 9 bases are shared with TRBD1. The CDR3 runs 17 residues. The V gene's germline CDR1 is SGHDN and CDR2 FVKESK. With 1 base clipped from V and 6 bases from J, the junction kept 13 bases outside the gene matches. The CDR3 protein is CASSQGTGTGLPSEQYF. The CDR3 nucleotides are TGTGCCAGCAGCCAAGGCACCGGGACAGGGCTTCCCTCCGAGCAGTACTTC.

This clonotype was seen many times. The chain links TRBV20-1 to TRBJ2-7; D is perhaps TRBD1 (6 bases). The CDR3 spans 11 residues. Germline V CDR1 and CDR2: DFQATT, SNEGSKA (reference sequence). V lost 5 bases, J lost 5 bases, and 10 bases lay in between. CDR3 DNA: TGCAGTGCTCCGCAGGGGAACGAGCAGTACTTC. It yields the protein CSAPQGNEQYF.

This clonotype has at least ten counts. V and J are TRBV27 and TRBJ1-1; unclear D gene. The V gene's germline CDR1 is MNHEY and CDR2 SMNVEV (reference sequence). Trimming stripped 0 bases from V and 11 bases from J, with 16 bases between. This CDR3 comprises 14 residues. DNA of the CDR3: TGTGCCAGCAGTTTATCGAGTTCATGGGCATGGGCTTTCTTT. Protein sequence: CASSLSSSWAWAFF.

This clonotype was observed at least ten times. The chain combines TRBV5-4 with TRBJ2-7; D may be TRBD1 (5 bases). CDR1 and CDR2 (germline): SGHNT, YYREEE (reference sequence). The CDR3 extends over 14 amino acids. Trimming removed 0 bases from V and 1 base from J, with 8 bases in between. CDR3 in amino acids: CASSLAGMSYEQYF. DNA of the CDR3: TGTGCCAGCAGCTTGGCAGGGATGTCCTACGAGCAGTACTTC.

This clonotype appeared many times. The chain is built from TRBV10-3 and TRBJ1-5; D is unclear. Trimming removed 7 bases at V and 5 bases at J, with 12 bases between. The CDR3 contains 13 residues. Germline V gene lookup returns CDR1 ENHRY and CDR2 SYGVKD. CDR3 nucleotides: TGTGCCATCACCGTGGACCGGGATCAGCCCCAGCATTTT. Translated, it gives CAITVDRDQPQHF.

This clonotype was counted ten times or more. The rearrangement uses TRBV3-1 and TRBJ2-7; a possible D gene is TRBD2 (6 bases). From germline, CDR1 is LGHDT and CDR2 YNNKEL (reference sequence). With 2 bases removed from V and 0 bases from J, the gap between germline ends came to 17 bases. The CDR3 runs 17 residues. CDR3 residues: CASSQPRPGTLSYEQYF. The CDR3 region has the DNA TGTGCCAGCAGCCAACCTCGACCCGGGACTCTCTCCTACGAGCAGTACTTC.

This chain uses TRBV10-2 with TRBJ2-3; possibly TRBD2 for D (5 bases). The V gene's germline CDR1 is WSHSY and CDR2 SAAADI. V was trimmed by 7 bases and J by 2 bases, leaving 10 bases between them. This CDR3 is 13 amino acids long. CDR3 in amino acids: CASNDGITDTQYF. CDR3 coding DNA: TGCGCCAGCAACGACGGGATCACAGATACGCAGTATTTT.

The table lists this clonotype with many counts. The gene calls are TRBV12-3 or TRBV12-4 and TRBJ2-7; no clear D gene. Trimming left V 7 bases short and J 2 bases short, with 12 bases between. The length of the CDR3 is 13 residues. The CDR3 loop reads CASTFGKTYEQYF. The CDR3, as DNA: TGTGCCAGCACATTTGGGAAGACCTACGAGCAGTACTTC.